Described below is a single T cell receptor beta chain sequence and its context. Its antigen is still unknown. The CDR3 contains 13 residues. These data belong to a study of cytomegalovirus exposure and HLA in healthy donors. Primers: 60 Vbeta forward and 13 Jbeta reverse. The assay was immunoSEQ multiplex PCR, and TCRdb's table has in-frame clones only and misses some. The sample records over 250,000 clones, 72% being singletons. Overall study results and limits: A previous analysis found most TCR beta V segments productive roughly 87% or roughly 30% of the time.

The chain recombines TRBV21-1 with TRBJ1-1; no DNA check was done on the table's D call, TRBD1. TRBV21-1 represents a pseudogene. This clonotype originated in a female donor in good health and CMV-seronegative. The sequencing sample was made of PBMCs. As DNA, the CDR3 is TGTGCCAGACAGGGGGCGCGAGGCACTGAAGCTTTCTTT. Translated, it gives CARQGARGTEAFF.